These T cell receptor beta chains were read from a single sample in a study of T cell responses to AZD1222 COVID-19 vaccine. TCRdb's table, derived via immunoSEQ multiplex PCR, lists solely in-frame clones and lacks some. The repertoire holds 150,000 or so clones, with about 91% as singletons. Sequenced here: peripheral blood, sampled 28 days after the second AZD1222 dose. The source of these receptors is an adult who received the AZD1222 COVID-19 vaccine. The CDR3 runs from the conserved cysteine through the conserved F or W. The order of the fields is V gene, D gene, clone size, J gene, CDR3 DNA, CDR3 protein. D genes are given only for firm matches. Where a row states a size, it is once, few, many or the class of an expanded clone; other rows omit it.

v_call: TRBV7-9
d_call: .
clone_size: .
j_call: TRBJ1-3
cdr3_nt: TGTGCCAGCAGCGCGGCAGGAAACACCATATATTTT
cdr3_aa: CASSAAGNTIYF

v_call: TRBV19
d_call: TRBD1
clone_size: .
j_call: TRBJ1-6
cdr3_nt: TGTGCCAGTAGCGGACAGGGGGTTTATAATTCACCCCTCCACTTT
cdr3_aa: CASSGQGVYNSPLHF

v_call: TRBV18
d_call: TRBD2
clone_size: once
j_call: TRBJ2-7
cdr3_nt: TGTGCCAGCTCACCACCGGGGCGGGGGGGCTCCTACGAGCAGTACTTC
cdr3_aa: CASSPPGRGGSYEQYF

v_call: TRBV4-2
d_call: .
clone_size: .
j_call: TRBJ2-3
cdr3_nt: TGTGCCAGCAGCGTCCAGGGGAGCGCAGATACGCAGTATTTT
cdr3_aa: CASSVQGSADTQYF

v_call: TRBV27
d_call: .
clone_size: .
j_call: TRBJ2-2
cdr3_nt: TGTGCCAGCAGTTTACTTCCCACCGGGGAGCTGTTTTTT
cdr3_aa: CASSLLPTGELFF

v_call: TRBV6-5
d_call: TRBD1
clone_size: .
j_call: TRBJ2-5
cdr3_nt: TGTGCCAGCAGTTACAGGAGGACAGGGGGTGAGGAGACCCAGTACTTC
cdr3_aa: CASSYRRTGGEETQYF

v_call: TRBV19
d_call: .
clone_size: .
j_call: TRBJ1-2
cdr3_nt: TGTGCCAGTAGTCCCGTAATCTCTTATGGCTACACCTTC
cdr3_aa: CASSPVISYGYTF

v_call: TRBV2
d_call: .
clone_size: .
j_call: TRBJ2-3
cdr3_nt: TGTGCCAGCAGTTGGGCGGAGGCCCTCGGTACGCAGTATTTT
cdr3_aa: CASSWAEALGTQYF

v_call: TRBV6-5
d_call: TRBD1
clone_size: once
j_call: TRBJ1-2
cdr3_nt: TGTGCCAGCACCACCGACAGGGGGCATGGCTACACCTTC
cdr3_aa: CASTTDRGHGYTF

v_call: TRBV18
d_call: TRBD1
clone_size: .
j_call: TRBJ2-1
cdr3_nt: TGTGCCAGCTCACTTGACAGGGGGAATGAGCAGTTCTTC
cdr3_aa: CASSLDRGNEQFF

v_call: TRBV9
d_call: .
clone_size: .
j_call: TRBJ2-2
cdr3_nt: TGTGCCAGCAGCCCACAGGGTCCCGGGGAGCTGTTTTTT
cdr3_aa: CASSPQGPGELFF

v_call: TRBV9
d_call: .
clone_size: .
j_call: TRBJ2-1
cdr3_nt: TGTGCCAGCAGCGTAGGGCAAGATTACAATGAGCAGTTCTTC
cdr3_aa: CASSVGQDYNEQFF

v_call: TRBV18
d_call: .
clone_size: .
j_call: TRBJ1-4
cdr3_nt: TGTGCCAGCTCAAAGGCAGACAATGAAAAACTGTTTTTT
cdr3_aa: CASSKADNEKLFF

v_call: TRBV6-6
d_call: .
clone_size: .
j_call: TRBJ2-7
cdr3_nt: TGTGCCAGCAGTTACTCGACAGGGCAGTACTTC
cdr3_aa: CASSYSTGQYF

v_call: TRBV5-1
d_call: .
clone_size: .
j_call: TRBJ2-2
cdr3_nt: TGCGCCAGCAGCTTGGTCCAGAACGCCGGGGAGCTGTTTTTT
cdr3_aa: CASSLVQNAGELFF

v_call: TRBV6-5
d_call: .
clone_size: .
j_call: TRBJ1-1
cdr3_nt: TGTGCCAGCCACAGTCTAATGAACACTGAAGCTTTCTTT
cdr3_aa: CASHSLMNTEAFF

v_call: TRBV12-3/TRBV12-4
d_call: .
clone_size: .
j_call: TRBJ2-7
cdr3_nt: TGTGCCAGCAGCAGTGGACGGCACTACGAGCAGTACTTC
cdr3_aa: CASSSGRHYEQYF

v_call: TRBV13
d_call: .
clone_size: .
j_call: TRBJ1-2
cdr3_nt: TGTGCCAGCAGCTTAGGCAGACCCAACTATGGCTACACCTTC
cdr3_aa: CASSLGRPNYGYTF

v_call: TRBV10-2
d_call: .
clone_size: .
j_call: TRBJ2-2
cdr3_nt: TGCGCCAGCAGTAGGGTTTACACCGGGGAGCTGTTTTTT
cdr3_aa: CASSRVYTGELFF

v_call: TRBV25-1
d_call: .
clone_size: .
j_call: TRBJ2-5
cdr3_nt: TGTGCCAGCAGTGAAACCCGATGGGAAGAGACCCAGTACTTC
cdr3_aa: CASSETRWEETQYF

v_call: TRBV25-1
d_call: .
clone_size: .
j_call: TRBJ1-1
cdr3_nt: TGTGCCAGCAGTGTTCAGACGAACACTGAAGCTTTCTTT
cdr3_aa: CASSVQTNTEAFF

v_call: TRBV7-6
d_call: TRBD1
clone_size: .
j_call: TRBJ1-2
cdr3_nt: TGTGCCAGCAGCTTTGGACAGGGAGAGGGGGGCTACACCTTC
cdr3_aa: CASSFGQGEGGYTF

v_call: TRBV5-1
d_call: .
clone_size: once
j_call: TRBJ1-2
cdr3_nt: TGCGCCAGCAGCAACGACGGCCTCCTAGCGGGGGGCTACACCTTC
cdr3_aa: CASSNDGLLAGGYTF

v_call: TRBV30
d_call: .
clone_size: .
j_call: TRBJ1-2
cdr3_nt: TGTGCCTGGAGTGTAAGGTACCATGGCTACACCTTC
cdr3_aa: CAWSVRYHGYTF

v_call: TRBV15
d_call: TRBD2
clone_size: .
j_call: TRBJ2-3
cdr3_nt: TGTGCCACCAGCCCCCGGACTAGCGGAACAGATACGCAGTATTTT
cdr3_aa: CATSPRTSGTDTQYF

v_call: TRBV19
d_call: .
clone_size: .
j_call: TRBJ2-1
cdr3_nt: TGTGCCAGTAGTGTTATAGACAGCTACAATGAGCAGTTCTTC
cdr3_aa: CASSVIDSYNEQFF

v_call: TRBV7-2
d_call: TRBD1
clone_size: .
j_call: TRBJ2-7
cdr3_nt: TGTGCCAGCAGCCCCGGACAGGGGCCCTACGAGCAGTACTTC
cdr3_aa: CASSPGQGPYEQYF

v_call: TRBV27
d_call: .
clone_size: .
j_call: TRBJ1-1
cdr3_nt: TGTGCCAGCAGTTCCCGGTTTGAAGCTTTCTTT
cdr3_aa: CASSSRFEAFF